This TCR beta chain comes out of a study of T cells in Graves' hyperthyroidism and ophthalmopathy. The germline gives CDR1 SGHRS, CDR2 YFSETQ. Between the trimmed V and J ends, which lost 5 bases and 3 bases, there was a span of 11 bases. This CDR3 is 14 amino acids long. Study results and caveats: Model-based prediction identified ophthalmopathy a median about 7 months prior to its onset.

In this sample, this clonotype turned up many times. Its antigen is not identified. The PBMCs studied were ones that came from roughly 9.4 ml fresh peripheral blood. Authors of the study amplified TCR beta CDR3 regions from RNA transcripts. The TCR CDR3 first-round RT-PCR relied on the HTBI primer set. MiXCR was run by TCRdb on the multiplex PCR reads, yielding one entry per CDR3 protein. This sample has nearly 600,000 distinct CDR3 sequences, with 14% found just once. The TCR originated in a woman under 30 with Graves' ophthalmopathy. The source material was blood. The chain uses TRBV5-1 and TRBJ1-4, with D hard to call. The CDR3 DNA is TGCGCCAGCAGGAACTCGGCATCTAATGAAAAACTGTTTTTT. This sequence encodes CASRNSASNEKLFF.